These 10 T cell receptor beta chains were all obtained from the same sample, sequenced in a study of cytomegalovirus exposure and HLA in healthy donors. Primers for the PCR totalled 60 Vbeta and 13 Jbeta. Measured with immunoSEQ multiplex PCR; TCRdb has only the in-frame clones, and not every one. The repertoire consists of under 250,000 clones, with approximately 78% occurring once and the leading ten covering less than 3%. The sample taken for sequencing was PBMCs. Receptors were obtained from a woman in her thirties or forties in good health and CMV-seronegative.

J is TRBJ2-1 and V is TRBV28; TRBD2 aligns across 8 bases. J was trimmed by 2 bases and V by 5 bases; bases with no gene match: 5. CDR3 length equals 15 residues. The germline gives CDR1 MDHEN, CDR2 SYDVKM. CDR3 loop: CASSKLAGPYNEQFF. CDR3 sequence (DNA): TGTGCCAGCAGTAAGCTAGCGGGTCCCTACAATGAGCAGTTCTTC.

The CDR3 sequence is CASSDPPHRQGGEQYF. The DNA of the CDR3 is TGTGCCAGCAGCGACCCCCCCCACCGACAGGGAGGCGAGCAGTACTTC. This sequence joins TRBV9 and TRBJ2-7; weak D call: TRBD1 (7 bases). The CDR3 has 16 amino acids. With 3 bases removed from V and 6 bases from J, the gap between germline ends came to 22 bases. The germline V gene encodes CDR1 SGDLS and CDR2 YYNGEE.

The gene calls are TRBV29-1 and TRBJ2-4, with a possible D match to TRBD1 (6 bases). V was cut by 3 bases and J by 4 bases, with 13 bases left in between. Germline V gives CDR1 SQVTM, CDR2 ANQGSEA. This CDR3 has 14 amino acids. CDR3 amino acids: CSVDVDQGKNIQYF. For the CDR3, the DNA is TGCAGCGTTGACGTGGACCAGGGGAAAAACATTCAGTACTTC.

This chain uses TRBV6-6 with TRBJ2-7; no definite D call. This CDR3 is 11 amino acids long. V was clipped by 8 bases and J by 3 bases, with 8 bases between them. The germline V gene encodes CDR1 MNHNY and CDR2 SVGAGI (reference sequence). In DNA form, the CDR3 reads TGTGCCAGCGCATCTAACTACGAGCAGTACTTC. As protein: CASASNYEQYF.

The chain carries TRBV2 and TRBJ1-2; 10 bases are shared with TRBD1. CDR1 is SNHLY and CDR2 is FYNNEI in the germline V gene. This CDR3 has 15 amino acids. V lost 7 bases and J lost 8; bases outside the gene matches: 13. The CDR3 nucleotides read TGTGCCAGCACGTCGGGACAGGGGTTCTCTTGGGGCTACACCTTC. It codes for CASTSGQGFSWGYTF.

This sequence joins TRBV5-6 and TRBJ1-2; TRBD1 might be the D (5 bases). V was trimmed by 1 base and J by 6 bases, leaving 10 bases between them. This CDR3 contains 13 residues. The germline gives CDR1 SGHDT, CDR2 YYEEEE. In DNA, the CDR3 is TGTGCCAGCAGCTTGCCAGGGAAAAATGGCTACACCTTC. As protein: CASSLPGKNGYTF.

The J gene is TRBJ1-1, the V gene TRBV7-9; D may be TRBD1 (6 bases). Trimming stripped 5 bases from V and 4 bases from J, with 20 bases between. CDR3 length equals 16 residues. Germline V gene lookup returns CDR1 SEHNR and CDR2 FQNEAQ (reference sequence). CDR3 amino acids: CASSRTLGGRSTEAFF. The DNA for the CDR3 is TGTGCCAGCAGCCGAACTCTCGGGGGGCGGAGCACTGAAGCTTTCTTT.

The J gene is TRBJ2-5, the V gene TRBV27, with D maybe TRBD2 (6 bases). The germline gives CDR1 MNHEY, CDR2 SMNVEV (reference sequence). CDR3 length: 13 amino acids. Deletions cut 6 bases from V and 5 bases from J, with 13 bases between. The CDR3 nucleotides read TGTGCCAGCAGGGAGGGAGGTTGGGAGACCCAGTACTTC. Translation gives CASREGGWETQYF.

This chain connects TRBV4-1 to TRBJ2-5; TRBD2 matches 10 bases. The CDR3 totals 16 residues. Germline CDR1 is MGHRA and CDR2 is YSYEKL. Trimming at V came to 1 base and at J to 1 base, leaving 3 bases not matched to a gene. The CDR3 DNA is TGCGCCAGCAGCCAAGTGGGACTAGCGCTCCAAGAGACCCAGTACTTC. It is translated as CASSQVGLALQETQYF.

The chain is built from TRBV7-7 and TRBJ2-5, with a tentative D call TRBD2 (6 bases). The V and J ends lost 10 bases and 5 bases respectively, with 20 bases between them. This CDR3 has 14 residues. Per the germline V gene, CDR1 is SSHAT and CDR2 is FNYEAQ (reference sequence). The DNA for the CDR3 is TGTGCCATTGCCGCGGACTACTCCAGGGAGACCCAGTACTTC. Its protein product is CAIAADYSRETQYF.